This entry is about one T cell receptor (beta chain). Only in-frame clones appear in the TCRdb table, and some are missing; sequencing was by immunoSEQ multiplex PCR. The profile covers 60,000 to 80,000 clones, with less than 90% appearing a single time and just under 4% taken by the ten largest. CDR1 and CDR2 from the germline V gene are MNHEY and SVGAGI. Trimming removed 0 bases from V and 7 bases from J, with 7 bases in between. CDR3 length: 13 residues. This sample was included in a study of control samples from healthy donors and cancer patients. This sequence joins TRBV6-5 and TRBJ1-5; D uncertain. Specimen: blood. The origin of this receptor is a woman between 45 and 65 years old in good health. The CDR3, as DNA: TGTGCCAGCAGTTACTCTAGTTGGCAGCCCCAGCATTTT. It is translated as CASSYSSWQPQHF.